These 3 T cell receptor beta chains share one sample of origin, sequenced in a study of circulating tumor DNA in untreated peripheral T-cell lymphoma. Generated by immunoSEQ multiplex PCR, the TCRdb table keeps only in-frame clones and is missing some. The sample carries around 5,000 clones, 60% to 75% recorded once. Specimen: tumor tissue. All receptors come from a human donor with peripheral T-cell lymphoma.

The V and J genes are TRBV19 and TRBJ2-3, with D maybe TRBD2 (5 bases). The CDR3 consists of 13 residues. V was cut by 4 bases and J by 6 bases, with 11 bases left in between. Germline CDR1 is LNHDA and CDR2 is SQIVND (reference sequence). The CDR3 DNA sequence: TGTGCCAGTAGTACCTCGGGGTCGGATACGCAGTATTTT. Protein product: CASSTSGSDTQYF.

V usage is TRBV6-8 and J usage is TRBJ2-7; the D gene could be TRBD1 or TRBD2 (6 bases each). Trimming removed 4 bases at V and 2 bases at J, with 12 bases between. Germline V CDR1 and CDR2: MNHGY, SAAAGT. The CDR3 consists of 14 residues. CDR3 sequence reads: CASSFTGGPYEQYF. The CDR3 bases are TGTGCCAGCAGTTTCACCGGGGGCCCCTACGAGCAGTACTTC.

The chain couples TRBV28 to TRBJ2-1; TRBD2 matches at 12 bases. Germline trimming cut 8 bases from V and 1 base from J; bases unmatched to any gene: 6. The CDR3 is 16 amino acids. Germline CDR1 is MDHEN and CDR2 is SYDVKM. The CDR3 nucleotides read TGTGCCAGCTCGACTAGCGGGAGCCCATCCTACAATGAGCAGTTCTTC. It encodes CASSTSGSPSYNEQFF.